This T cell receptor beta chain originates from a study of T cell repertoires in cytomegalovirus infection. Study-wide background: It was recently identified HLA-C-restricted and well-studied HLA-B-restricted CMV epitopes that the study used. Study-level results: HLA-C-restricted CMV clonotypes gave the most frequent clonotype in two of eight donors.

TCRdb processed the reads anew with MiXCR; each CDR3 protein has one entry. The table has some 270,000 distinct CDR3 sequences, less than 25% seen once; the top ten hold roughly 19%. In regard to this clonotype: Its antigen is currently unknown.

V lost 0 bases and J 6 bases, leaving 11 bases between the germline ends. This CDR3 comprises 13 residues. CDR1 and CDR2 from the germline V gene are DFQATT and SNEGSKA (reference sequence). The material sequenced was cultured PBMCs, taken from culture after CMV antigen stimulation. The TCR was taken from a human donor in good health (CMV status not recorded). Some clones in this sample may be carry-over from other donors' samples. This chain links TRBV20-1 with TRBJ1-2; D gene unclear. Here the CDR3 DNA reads TGCAGTGCTAGAGAGGTGCAGGAGAATGGCTACACCTTC. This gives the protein CSAREVQENGYTF.